The rows below give T cell receptor beta chains drawn from one sample of a study of blood T cell repertoires in COVID-19. Profiled with immunoSEQ multiplex PCR; TCRdb holds only in-frame clones, not every one. The data hold approximately 300,000 clones, with 70% to 90% observed a single time. The sample taken for sequencing was PBMCs or T cells enriched from blood (not recorded which). Receptors were obtained from a woman in her thirties who had recovered from COVID-19. CDR3s include the opening cysteine and the closing phenylalanine or tryptophan. Each record gives: clone size, J gene, D gene, V gene, CDR3 protein, CDR3 DNA. The D gene is left open where the match is weak. Rows may omit the clone size; those that give it use once, few, many or a size class.

. TRBJ1-1 . TRBV4-1 CASSQAHLNTEAFF TGCGCCAGCAGCCAAGCACACCTGAACACTGAAGCTTTCTTT
. TRBJ1-2 TRBD1 TRBV15 CATSREIRDSLYGYTF TGTGCCACCAGCAGAGAAATCCGGGACAGCTTATATGGCTACACCTTC
. TRBJ2-7 . TRBV3-1/TRBV3-2 CASSPQQQGRQYF TGTGCCAGCAGCCCACAGCAACAGGGCCGGCAGTACTTC
. TRBJ1-4 . TRBV5-6 CASSQTSSNEKLFF TGTGCCAGCAGCCAGACAAGCTCTAATGAAAAACTGTTTTTT
few TRBJ1-4 TRBD1 TRBV2 CASSPGTVREKLFF TGTGCCAGCAGTCCCGGGACAGTGCGGGAAAAACTGTTTTTT
. TRBJ1-3 . TRBV9 CASSVAPGGAGNTIYF TGTGCCAGCAGCGTAGCGCCGGGGGGGGCTGGGAACACCATATATTTT
. TRBJ1-2 . TRBV27 CASSLTGFNYGYTF TGTGCCAGCAGTTTAACAGGGTTCAACTATGGCTACACCTTC
few TRBJ1-5 TRBD1 TRBV19 CASRWDRNSNQPQHF TGTGCCAGTAGATGGGACAGGAATAGCAATCAGCCCCAGCATTTT
. TRBJ2-1 TRBD2 TRBV7-8 CASSSSPSLAGASEQFF TGTGCCAGCAGCTCCAGCCCGTCACTAGCGGGGGCTTCCGAGCAGTTCTTC
. TRBJ2-7 . TRBV10-3 CAISEGGARNEQYF TGTGCCATCAGTGAAGGGGGGGCAAGAAACGAGCAGTACTTC
. TRBJ1-2 . TRBV30 CAWSVPDRVYTF TGTGCCTGGAGTGTACCCGACAGAGTCTACACCTTC
once TRBJ1-5 TRBD1 TRBV2 CASRPTGGNNQPQHF TGTGCCAGCAGGCCGACAGGGGGTAACAATCAGCCCCAGCATTTT
. TRBJ1-4 . TRBV7-9 CASSLARGLTNEKLFF TGTGCCAGCAGCTTAGCGCGGGGGTTAACTAATGAAAAACTGTTTTTT
. TRBJ2-1 . TRBV7-2 CASSLHNRAEQFF TGTGCCAGCAGTCTCCACAACAGGGCTGAGCAGTTCTTC
few TRBJ1-5 TRBD1 TRBV18 CASSQWTGYQPQHF TGTGCCAGCTCCCAATGGACAGGATATCAGCCCCAGCATTTT
. TRBJ2-1 TRBD2 TRBV29-1 CSVEGYQGASGGLYNEQFF TGCAGCGTTGAAGGTTATCAGGGGGCTAGCGGGGGACTATACAATGAGCAGTTCTTC
. TRBJ1-2 . TRBV5-6 CASSDRLLNYGYTF TGTGCCAGCAGCGATCGACTCCTTAACTATGGCTACACCTTC
. TRBJ2-7 . TRBV7-2 CASSLDRLGEQYF TGTGCCAGCAGCTTAGACAGGCTTGGCGAGCAGTACTTC
. TRBJ2-3 . TRBV15 CATSRELAGSTDTQYF TGTGCCACCAGCAGAGAGCTAGCTGGAAGCACAGATACGCAGTATTTT
. TRBJ1-2 . TRBV7-8 CASSFDPPGTNYGYTF TGTGCCAGCAGCTTTGATCCCCCGGGGACTAACTATGGCTACACCTTC
few TRBJ1-1 . TRBV18 CASSPENTGLGTEAFF TGTGCCAGCTCACCCGAAAATACAGGGTTGGGGACTGAAGCTTTCTTT
. TRBJ2-7 . TRBV3-1/TRBV3-2 CASSQSIGPYEQYF TGTGCCAGCAGCCAGTCCATTGGCCCCTACGAGCAGTACTTC
. TRBJ1-2 . TRBV2 CASSEEGEGYGYTF TGTGCCAGCAGTGAAGAGGGAGAAGGCTATGGCTACACCTTC
. TRBJ2-2 . TRBV9 CASSVGRSQEAGELFF TGTGCCAGCAGCGTAGGAAGGTCCCAGGAGGCCGGGGAGCTGTTTTTT
. TRBJ2-3 . TRBV24-1 CATSDFDRTIADTQYF TGTGCCACCAGTGATTTCGACAGGACGATTGCGGATACGCAGTATTTT
few TRBJ1-1 . TRBV2 CASSDEAFRNTEAFF TGTGCCAGCAGTGATGAGGCTTTTAGGAACACTGAAGCTTTCTTT
. TRBJ1-4 TRBD1 TRBV28 CASSSFRGQIDEKLFF TGTGCCAGCAGTTCCTTCAGGGGACAGATTGATGAAAAACTGTTTTTT
. TRBJ2-7 TRBD2 TRBV11-1 CASSLTSGGTYEQYF TGTGCCAGCAGCTTAACTAGCGGGGGGACCTACGAGCAGTACTTC
. TRBJ2-7 TRBD2 TRBV7-9 CASSPRVAGTSSYEQYF TGTGCCAGCAGCCCCCGGGTAGCGGGGACTAGCTCCTACGAGCAGTACTTC
. TRBJ2-2 . TRBV6-5 CASSYSFAGELFF TGTGCCAGCAGTTACTCCTTCGCCGGGGAGCTGTTTTTT
. TRBJ1-4 TRBD1 TRBV2 CASSEDRGYTNEKLFF TGTGCCAGCAGTGAGGACAGGGGGTATACTAATGAAAAACTGTTTTTT
. TRBJ1-1 TRBD1 TRBV3-1/TRBV3-2 CASTGVTEAFF TGTGCCTCAACAGGGGTCACTGAAGCTTTCTTT
few TRBJ1-6 . TRBV4-2 CASSQDLATEYTSSYNSPLHF TGTGCCAGCAGCCAAGATCTAGCGACAGAGTATACGAGCTCCTATAATTCACCCCTCCACTTT
. TRBJ2-2 TRBD2 TRBV10-2 CASSGTSGGPGGELFF TGCGCCAGCAGTGGTACGAGCGGGGGGCCCGGGGGGGAGCTGTTTTTT
. TRBJ2-7 . TRBV11-3 CASSQGGYEQYF TGTGCCAGCAGCCAGGGGGGATACGAGCAGTACTTC
. TRBJ1-6 . TRBV6-2/TRBV6-3 CASSSRPGANSPLHF TGTGCCAGCAGTTCCCGCCCCGGAGCAAATTCACCCCTCCACTTT
. TRBJ1-2 . TRBV5-6 CASSGGGYGYTF TGTGCCAGCAGCGGGGGAGGCTATGGCTACACCTTC
. TRBJ2-2 TRBD1 TRBV19 CASSPGTGGPGELFF TGTGCCAGTAGTCCTGGGACAGGCGGTCCCGGGGAGCTGTTTTTT
. TRBJ1-2 TRBD1 TRBV30 CAWSGGQGNYGYTF TGTGCCTGGAGTGGGGGACAGGGTAACTATGGCTACACCTTC
. TRBJ1-2 TRBD1 TRBV7-2 CASSGRQGTNYGYTF TGTGCCAGCAGCGGAAGACAGGGGACAAACTATGGCTACACCTTC
. TRBJ1-1 . TRBV7-3 CASSLGQNTEAFF TGTGCCAGCAGCTTAGGGCAAAACACTGAAGCTTTCTTT
. TRBJ2-2 . TRBV9 CASSVAPSTGELFF TGTGCCAGCAGCGTAGCCCCGAGCACCGGGGAGCTGTTTTTT
. TRBJ2-7 . TRBV2 CASSEGRDIEYEQYF TGTGCCAGCAGTGAAGGACGGGACATAGAATACGAGCAGTACTTC
. TRBJ1-1 . TRBV5-1 CASSLRHSMNTEAFF TGCGCCAGCAGCTTGCGGCACAGCATGAACACTGAAGCTTTCTTT
. TRBJ2-7 . TRBV7-2 CASSLSRQYEQYF TGTGCCAGCAGCTTATCCAGACAGTACGAGCAGTACTTC
. TRBJ1-5 . TRBV4-2 CASSQGQDQNQPQHF TGTGCCAGCAGCCAAGGACAGGACCAAAATCAGCCCCAGCATTTT
. TRBJ1-2 TRBD1 TRBV5-1 CASSLAGTDPYYGYTF TGCGCCAGCAGCTTGGCCGGGACAGACCCTTACTATGGCTACACCTTC